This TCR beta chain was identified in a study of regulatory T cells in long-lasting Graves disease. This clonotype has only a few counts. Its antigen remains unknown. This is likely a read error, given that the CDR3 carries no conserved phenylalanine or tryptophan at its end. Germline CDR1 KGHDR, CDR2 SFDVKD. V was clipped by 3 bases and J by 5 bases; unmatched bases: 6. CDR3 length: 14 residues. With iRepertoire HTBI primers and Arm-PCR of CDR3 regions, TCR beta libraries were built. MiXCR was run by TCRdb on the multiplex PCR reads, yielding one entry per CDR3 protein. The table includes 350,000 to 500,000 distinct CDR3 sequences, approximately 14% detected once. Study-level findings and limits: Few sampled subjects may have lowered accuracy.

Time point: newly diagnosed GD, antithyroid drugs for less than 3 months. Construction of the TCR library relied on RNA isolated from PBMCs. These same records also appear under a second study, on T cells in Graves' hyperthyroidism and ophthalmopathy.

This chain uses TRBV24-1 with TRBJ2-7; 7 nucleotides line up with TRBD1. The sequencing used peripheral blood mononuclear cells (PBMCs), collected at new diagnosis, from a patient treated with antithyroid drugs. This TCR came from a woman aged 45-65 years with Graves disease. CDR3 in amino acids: CATSDKTGLDEQYL. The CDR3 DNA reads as TGTGCCACCAGTGATAAGACAGGGTTGGACGAGCAGTACCTC.